This T cell receptor beta chain was sequenced for a study of esophageal squamous cell carcinoma under preoperative chemotherapy. For the study at large: Both tumor-infiltrating lymphocytes and peripheral blood T cells were profiled. Study-level findings and limits: After chemotherapy, TCR diversity rose significantly in peripheral T cells but not in tumor-infiltrating lymphocytes. Abundant clones tended to shrink rather than expand after paclitaxel-nedaplatin.

This CDR3 has 14 amino acids. Germline assignment: CDR1 MNHNS and CDR2 SASEGT. Time point indicated: after preoperative PTX-NDP chemotherapy. Patients received paclitaxel-nedaplatin as preoperative chemotherapy before surgery. A single record per CDR3 protein comes from TCRdb applying MiXCR to the PCR reads. The table shows roughly 30,000 distinct CDR3 sequences, with about half occurring only once. With respect to this clonotype: No antigen is known for it.

The source is a human donor with esophageal squamous cell carcinoma. The donor label of this sample is uncertain. This specimen was collected from a patient given preoperative chemotherapy. The rearrangement uses TRBV6-1 and TRBJ2-5; 9 nucleotides line up with TRBD2. The J call is in doubt because the DNA end fits TRBJ2-3 better. CDR3: CASSPGLAEETQYF. The CDR3 region has the DNA TGTGCCAGCAGTCCGGGACTAGCCGAAGAGACGCAGTATTTT.